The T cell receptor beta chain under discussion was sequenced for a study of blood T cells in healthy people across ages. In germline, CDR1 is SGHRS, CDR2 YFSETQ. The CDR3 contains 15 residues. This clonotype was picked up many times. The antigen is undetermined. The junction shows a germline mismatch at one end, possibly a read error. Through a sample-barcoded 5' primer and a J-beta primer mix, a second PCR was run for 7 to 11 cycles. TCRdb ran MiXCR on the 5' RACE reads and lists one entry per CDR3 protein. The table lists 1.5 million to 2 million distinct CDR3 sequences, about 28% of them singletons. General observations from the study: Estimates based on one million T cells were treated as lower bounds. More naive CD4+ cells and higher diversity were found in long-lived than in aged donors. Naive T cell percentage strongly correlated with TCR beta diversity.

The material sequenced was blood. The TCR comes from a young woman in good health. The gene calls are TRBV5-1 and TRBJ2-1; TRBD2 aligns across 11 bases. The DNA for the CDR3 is TGTGCCAGCAGCCTTCTTACTAGCGGGGGAAATGAGCAGTTCTTC. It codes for CASSLLTSGGNEQFF.